The T cell receptor (beta chain) under discussion was sequenced for a study of blood T cell repertoires in COVID-19. Germline values: CDR1 SEHNR, CDR2 FQNEAQ (reference sequence). Trimming removed 0 bases at V and 7 bases at J, with 11 bases between. CDR3 length: 14 amino acids. Produced via immunoSEQ multiplex PCR; TCRdb's table is partial and in-frame only. The sample includes about 270,000 clones, about 87% of them seen just once. This clonotype was sampled from a human donor in a cohort sampled during active COVID-19. V and J are TRBV7-9 and TRBJ2-3; the D gene is possibly TRBD1 (6 bases). The sequencing sample was made of peripheral blood. This chain's CDR3 is CASSLAGTTNTQYF. The CDR3 DNA sequence: TGTGCCAGCAGCTTAGCTGGGACAACAAATACGCAGTATTTT.